The entry below describes one T cell receptor (beta chain). Its specific antigen is unknown. Base qualities are not provided; no much larger clone lies one nucleotide away. The library was produced with the immunoSEQ multiplex PCR assay. This is the immuneACCESS table as TCRdb keeps it, with only in-frame sequences that have V and J called. A part of the clones is gone; compared with another copy, unresolved V genes explain less than half, and the rest is unexplained. In all, the sample holds about 40,000 clones, and more than 90% of those were seen once. Around 1.2% of the sample is in the top ten clones. This sample was taken from a study of T cell changes during pregnancy in multiple sclerosis (dated by TCRdb to between 2018 and 2021). Study-wide context: The study looked at changes in the T cell repertoire across pregnancy in women with multiple sclerosis.

The CDR3, from cysteine to phenylalanine, totals 16 residues. Solely the CDR3 DNA is kept, with 48 bases framed from the first base. The germline V gene gives CDR1 as SGDLS and CDR2 as YYNGEE. Clipping removes 0 bases from V and 5 bases from J, with 8 as the unmatched junction base count. This sequence was found in a female donor with multiple sclerosis, enrolled in a pregnancy study. The chain links TRBV9 with TRBJ2-3; TRBD2 aligns with 8 central bases. Sequenced material: peripheral blood, taken before pregnancy. The DNA reads TGTGCCAGCAGCGTAGTCAAAGCGGGAGTTGGAGATACGCAGTATTTT. It translates to CASSVVKAGVGDTQYF.